This T cell receptor (beta chain) was documented in a study of beta chain features in type 1 diabetes. This clone has only a few counts. Its antigen is unknown. Overall study results and limits: When Type 1 diabetes patients were examined, their TCRB CDR3s proved moderately but significantly shorter in all four CD4+ subsets. Cells expressing TCR highly could be over-represented by cDNA sequencing.

Germline V gene sequence: CDR1 MNHEY, CDR2 SVGAGI. The CDR3 covers 13 residues. The ends were cut back, 6 bases at V and 7 bases at J, with 13 bases in the middle. The entirety of the isolated RNA underwent reverse transcription, so expressed TCRB transcripts were sequenced. Repertoires were generated with immunoSEQ multiplex PCR, while TCRdb's copy carries only in-frame clones and drops some. The repertoire has 250,000 to 350,000 clones, about 13% of them found once; the top ten carry 0.017%. Markers CD45RO/CCR7/CD25/CD127/CD95/CD27 served to sort CD4+ naive, central memory, regulatory and stem cell-like memory cells.

Sequencing used naive CD4+ T cells from blood. The clonotype was recovered from a man aged 25-40 years with type 1 diabetes. The chain employs TRBV6-5 and TRBJ1-5; D may be TRBD1 (5 bases). CDR3 region: CASSDRNGQPQHF. The CDR3 DNA reads as TGTGCCAGCAGCGACAGAAACGGGCAGCCCCAGCATTTT.